The sequence of this T cell receptor (beta chain) was determined in a study of blood T cells in healthy people across ages. General study points: Per million T cells, the diversity of TCR beta decreased roughly linearly as age advanced. More naive CD4+ cells and higher diversity marked long-lived donors relative to aged donors.

Approximately 10 milliliters was the volume of peripheral blood drawn from each donor. Primed by a sample-barcoded 5' primer and a J-beta primer mix, a second PCR proceeded for about 6 to 12 cycles. Each CDR3 protein gets one entry after TCRdb re-called the 5' RACE reads with MiXCR. In the table there are 1.2 million to 1.5 million distinct CDR3 sequences, approximately 59% of which are singletons. CDR3 length equals 16 residues. Germline V CDR1 and CDR2: SGHRS, YFSETQ. Concerning this clonotype itself: Its antigen remains unidentified.

This clonotype was obtained from a man aged 18 to 35 in good health. The sequencing sample was made of blood. J is TRBJ2-7 and V is TRBV5-1, with unresolved D. The last part of the DNA fits TRBJ2-4 better; the J call may be wrong. The CDR3 protein is CASSLGGSRPGNIQYF. The CDR3 DNA is TGCGCCAGCAGCTTGGGAGGATCCCGCCCGGGAAACATTCAGTACTTC.